This passage covers 19 T cell receptor beta chains from one sample sequenced in a study of CD8 T cells in Susac syndrome (dated by TCRdb to about 2019). The library was produced with the immunoSEQ multiplex PCR assay. RNA was extracted with the RNeasy kit and roughly 0.45 to 1 ug was reverse transcribed using random hexamers. Using fastp at Q25 and MiXCR, TCRdb reprocessed the public reads and kept productive beta chains. Entries that share a CDR3 protein sequence are merged under the most common genes and DNA. For this sample the table gives roughly 50,000 distinct CDR3 sequences, of which 80% to 95% were detected only once. The top ten hold roughly 0.58% of the sample. Sequencing input: CD8+ T cells from PBMCs. The receptors originated from a human donor in good health.

The chain recombines TRBV2 with TRBJ2-5; the D gene is possibly TRBD2 (6 bases). The CDR3 has 20 residues. From germline, CDR1 is SNHLY and CDR2 FYNNEI. The V end was cut by 0 bases, the J end by 3 bases, with 26 bases between. The CDR3 is CASSEALPERGDFSEETQYF. The CDR3, as DNA: TGTGCCAGCAGTGAAGCGCTTCCCGAAAGAGGGGACTTCTCCGAAGAGACCCAGTACTTC.

The J gene is TRBJ1-1, the V gene TRBV6-2 or TRBV6-3, with D perhaps matching TRBD1 (6 bases). The CDR3 extends over 18 amino acids. Germline CDR1 MNHEY, CDR2 SVGEGT. The ends were cut back, 0 bases at V and 0 bases at J, with 17 bases in the middle. The DNA for the CDR3 is TGTGCCAGCAGTTACTCCGCACAGGGTAACTACATGAACACTGAAGCTTTCTTT. This encodes CASSYSAQGNYMNTEAFF.

V is TRBV12-3 or TRBV12-4 and J is TRBJ2-2; D is uncertain. There are 12 residues in the CDR3. V was cut by 5 bases and J by 5 bases, with 6 bases left in between. The CDR3 DNA sequence: TGTGCCAGCAGTCCCGGGACCGGGGAGCTGTTTTTT. This codes for CASSPGTGELFF.

This chain connects TRBV19 to TRBJ2-1; no definite D call. V dropped 1 base and J dropped 0 bases, with 7 bases sitting between them. CDR3 size: 15 residues. The germline V gene has CDR1 LNHDA and CDR2 SQIVND (reference sequence). The CDR3 region has the DNA TGTGCCAGTAGTATAGCCCTAAGCTCCTACAATGAGCAGTTCTTC. It is translated as CASSIALSSYNEQFF. The full variable domain, its missing parts supplied by reference TRBV19 and TRBJ2-1, is DGGITQSPKYLFRKEGQNVTLSCEQNLNHDAMYWYRQDPGQGLRLIYYSQIVNDFQKGDIAEGYSVSREKKESFPLTVTSAQKNPTAFYLCASSIALSSYNEQFFGPGTRLTVL.

The chain uses TRBV13 and TRBJ2-1, with TRBD1 matching over 7 bases. Per the germline V gene, CDR1 is PRHDT and CDR2 is FYEKMQ (reference sequence). V lost 5 bases to trimming and J lost 2 bases; unmatched junction nucleotides: 9. CDR3 length: 16 amino acids. CDR3 protein: CASSPRQGPTYNEQFF. CDR3 bases: TGTGCCAGCAGCCCTCGACAGGGACCTACCTACAATGAGCAGTTCTTC.

This sequence joins TRBV7-9 and TRBJ2-7; D perhaps matches TRBD2 (5 bases). Germline CDR1 SEHNR, CDR2 FQNEAQ (reference sequence). With 2 bases removed from V and 1 base from J, the gap between germline ends came to 9 bases. The CDR3 runs to 14 residues. The CDR3 protein is CASSLISGSYEQYF. The CDR3 DNA follows: TGTGCCAGCAGCTTAATAAGCGGATCCTACGAGCAGTACTTC.

The table lists this clonotype with a count of one. CDR3 loop: CASSQDRREALSGELFF. As DNA, the CDR3 is TGTGCCAGCAGCCAAGATCGACGGGAGGCCTTGTCCGGGGAGCTGTTTTTT. The V gene is TRBV4-2, the J gene TRBJ2-2; TRBD2 matches 7 bases. The CDR3 totals 17 residues. After removal of 0 bases from V and 6 bases from J, the junction contained 10 bases not matched to a gene. The germline gives CDR1 LGHNA, CDR2 YNFKEQ.

This rearrangement joins TRBV19 to TRBJ2-2; 7 nucleotides agree with TRBD1. V lost 4 bases, J lost 5 bases, and 7 bases stayed unmatched. The germline gives CDR1 LNHDA, CDR2 SQIVND (reference sequence). The CDR3 loop spans 15 amino acids. The CDR3 loop is CASSNDRVETGELFF. In DNA, the CDR3 is TGTGCCAGTAGTAACGACAGGGTCGAGACCGGGGAGCTGTTTTTT.

V and J are TRBV5-6 and TRBJ2-7; 7 nucleotides line up with TRBD1. With 4 bases clipped from V and 2 bases from J, the junction kept 9 bases outside the gene matches. The CDR3 runs 15 residues. CDR1 is SGHDT and CDR2 is YYEEEE in the germline V gene. The CDR3 DNA follows: TGTGCCAGCAGCATTAGCCGGGACAGTACCTACGAGCAGTACTTC. This codes for CASSISRDSTYEQYF. Full variable domain (remainder filled in from reference TRBV5-6 and TRBJ2-7): DAGVTQSPTHLIKTRGQQVTLRCSPKSGHDTVSWYQQALGQGPQFIFQYYEEEERQRGNFPDRFSGHQFPNYSSELNVNALLLGDSALYLCASSISRDSTYEQYFGPGTRLTVT.

The J gene is TRBJ2-7, the V gene TRBV2, with 8 bases aligning to TRBD2. CDR3 length: 15 amino acids. Per germline, CDR1 SNHLY and CDR2 FYNNEI. With 1 base clipped from V and 3 bases from J, the junction kept 5 bases outside the gene matches. Here the CDR3 reads CASSEGSGIYYEQYF. In DNA, the CDR3 is TGTGCCAGCAGTGAAGGTAGCGGGATTTACTACGAGCAGTACTTC.

The table lists this clonotype with a count of one. The chain combines TRBV4-1 with TRBJ2-5, with TRBD2 as a possible D gene (5 bases). Germline V lookup: CDR1 MGHRA, CDR2 YSYEKL. Trimming pared 3 bases from V and 1 base from J, leaving 6 bases between. The CDR3 is made up of 13 amino acids. CDR3 residues: CASSHTSQETQYF. CDR3 nucleotide sequence: TGCGCCAGCAGCCACACTAGCCAAGAGACCCAGTACTTC.

The chain joins TRBV29-1 to TRBJ2-7; D remains ambiguous. V lost 6 bases to trimming and J lost 4 bases, with 16 bases between them. The V gene's germline CDR1 is SQVTM and CDR2 ANQGSEA. The CDR3 sequence is 13 residues long. The CDR3 is CSVRPEGPYEQYF. The DNA of the CDR3 is TGCAGCGTCCGACCGGAAGGTCCTTACGAGCAGTACTTC.

The chain couples TRBV7-9 to TRBJ2-7; 7 bases fit TRBD1. V was pared by 4 bases and J by 5 bases, with 17 bases of the junction left unmatched. This CDR3 is 17 amino acids long. The germline CDR1 and CDR2 sequences are SEHNR and FQNEAQ (reference sequence). The CDR3 coding sequence is TGTGCCAGCAGCTCCGTAGGGGGCCTTGCGCCCTACGACGAGCAGTACTTC. As protein: CASSSVGGLAPYDEQYF.

This chain uses TRBV6-1 with TRBJ1-2; 7 bases line up with TRBD1. This CDR3 spans 14 amino acids. From germline, CDR1 is MNHNS and CDR2 SASEGT. The trim removed 2 bases at V and 7 bases at J, leaving 7 bases unmatched. This CDR3 reads CASSELQTGFGYTF. The CDR3 DNA sequence: TGTGCCAGCAGTGAACTCCAGACAGGGTTTGGCTACACCTTC.

The CDR3 here is CASSPSNTGELFF. The DNA of the CDR3 is TGCGCCAGCAGCCCCTCTAACACCGGGGAGCTGTTTTTT. V is TRBV4-1 and J is TRBJ2-2, with D unresolved. V lost 4 bases, J lost 2 bases, and 5 bases lay in between. The CDR3 has 13 residues. Germline CDR1 and CDR2: MGHRA and YSYEKL.

The J gene is TRBJ2-7, the V gene TRBV6-2 or TRBV6-3; possibly TRBD1 for D (6 bases). CDR1 and CDR2 from the germline V gene are MNHEY and SVGEGT. CDR3 length: 13 residues. Between the trimmed V and J ends, which lost 0 bases and 6 bases, there was a span of 9 bases. The CDR3 region is CASSYSLRGEQYF. In nucleotides, the CDR3 is TGTGCCAGCAGTTACTCCCTCAGGGGCGAGCAGTACTTC.

The gene calls are TRBV7-6 and TRBJ2-7, with TRBD2 matching over 12 bases. J gave up 2 bases and V 5 bases, and 10 bases lay outside the gene matches. CDR1 SGHVS and CDR2 FNYEAQ come from the germline V gene. CDR3 size: 17 residues. In nucleotides, the CDR3 is TGTGCCAGCAGCCACCTGGGGCTAGCGGGAGGGCCCTACGAGCAGTACTTC. Amino acids: CASSHLGLAGGPYEQYF.

The J gene is TRBJ1-5, the V gene TRBV20-1; D may be TRBD1 (5 bases). The V end lost 3 bases, the J end lost 3 bases, and 12 bases lay between the germline ends. Germline CDR1 and CDR2: DFQATT and SNEGSKA (reference sequence). This CDR3 has 14 residues. CDR3 sequence (DNA): TGCAGTGCTAGGGAGGGGACCAACAATCAGCCCCAGCATTTT. Translated: CSAREGTNNQPQHF.

The gene calls are TRBV12-3 or TRBV12-4 and TRBJ2-7, with TRBD1 matching over 8 bases. Trimming removed 3 bases from V and 6 bases from J; junction bases left unmatched: 7. The CDR3 is 14 residues long. CDR3 nucleotide sequence: TGTGCCAGCAGTTTGGGGCAGGGGGCGGTCGAGCAGTACTTC. Amino acid sequence: CASSLGQGAVEQYF.